The 25 T cell receptor beta chains listed next were all sequenced from one sample in a study of blood T cell repertoires in COVID-19. Repertoires were generated with immunoSEQ multiplex PCR, while TCRdb's copy carries only in-frame clones and drops some. This table has around 280,000 clones, around four fifths appearing once. The sequencing input was peripheral blood. The receptor source for this set is a woman aged 45-60 years with active or convalescent COVID-19.

The rearrangement links TRBV15 to TRBJ2-7; TRBD2 matches 10 bases. The CDR3 consists of 15 residues. The germline V gene encodes CDR1 LNHNV and CDR2 YYDKDF (reference sequence). Losses at the gene ends were 2 bases for V and 4 bases for J; bases not matched to a gene: 5. The CDR3 nucleotides read TGTGCCACCAGCAGAAGCAGCGGGAGGGGGTACGAGCAGTACTTC. Protein: CATSRSSGRGYEQYF.

The CDR3 sequence is CASSLGANWGNQPQHF. Here the CDR3 DNA reads TGCGCCAGCAGCTTGGGGGCGAACTGGGGCAATCAGCCCCAGCATTTT. The genes are TRBV5-1 and TRBJ1-5, with D uncertain. The V and J ends lost 0 bases and 2 bases respectively, with 12 bases between them. The CDR3 has 16 residues. Germline CDR1 is SGHRS and CDR2 is YFSETQ. The variable domain in full, completed from reference TRBV5-1 and TRBJ1-5, reads KAGVTQTPRYLIKTRGQQVTLSCSPISGHRSVSWYQQTPGQGLQFLFEYFSETQRNKGNFPGRFSGRQFSNSRSEMNVSTLELGDSALYLCASSLGANWGNQPQHFGDGTRLSIL.

The chain employs TRBV5-1 and TRBJ1-3; D not resolved. Trimming took off 4 bases at V and 3 bases at J, with 11 bases between the two ends. The length of the CDR3 is 14 residues. CDR1 and CDR2 from the germline V gene are SGHRS and YFSETQ. Here the CDR3 DNA reads TGCGCCAGCAGCGCGCAGACGGGTGGAAACACCATATATTTT. As protein: CASSAQTGGNTIYF.

This clone occurred a few times. This chain links TRBV7-9 with TRBJ2-7, with TRBD1 as a possible D gene (6 bases). The germline V gene has CDR1 SEHNR and CDR2 FQNEAQ (reference sequence). With 1 base removed from V and 2 bases from J, the gap between germline ends came to 9 bases. This CDR3 has 14 residues. The CDR3 loop is CASSLDGGAYEQYF. The CDR3 nucleotides read TGTGCCAGCAGCTTAGATGGGGGCGCCTACGAGCAGTACTTC.

The rearrangement uses TRBV19 and TRBJ2-1; tentatively, D is TRBD2 (5 bases). CDR1 and CDR2 (germline): LNHDA, SQIVND (reference sequence). This CDR3 is built from 15 residues. V lost 4 bases and J 6 bases, leaving 16 bases between the germline ends. The CDR3 nucleotides are TGTGCCAGTAGTACAAACTTACTAGTGAGCAATGAGCAGTTCTTC. As protein: CASSTNLLVSNEQFF.

The chain has TRBV6-1 and TRBJ2-5, with 11 bases that match TRBD2. The junction had 22 bases not matched to a gene; V was cut back by 0 bases and J by 7 bases. Per germline, CDR1 MNHNS and CDR2 SASEGT. This CDR3 spans 21 amino acids. DNA of the CDR3: TGTGCCAGCAGTGAAGCTTTCCTTTTTCTAGAATCACTAGCGGGAGCCGGGACCCAGTACTTC. Translating gives CASSEAFLFLESLAGAGTQYF.

In the case of this clone: The junction shows a germline mismatch at one end, possibly a read error. This chain links TRBV2 with TRBJ1-2, with 7 bases identical to TRBD1. Germline V gene lookup returns CDR1 SNHLY and CDR2 FYNNEI. CDR3 length: 10 amino acids. The DNA for the CDR3 is TGTGCCAGCAGCGGGACAGTAACCCTCTTC. Residues: CASSGTVTLF.

This clone was observed a few times. The rearrangement uses TRBV19 and TRBJ2-1; 10 nucleotides line up with TRBD2. The J segment lost 9 bases and the V segment lost 2 bases, leaving 7 bases of the junction unmatched. The CDR3 totals 15 residues. The germline V gene encodes CDR1 LNHDA and CDR2 SQIVND (reference sequence). The CDR3 DNA reads TGTGCCAGTAGTATACTAGCGGGAGACCTGGGTGAGCAGTTCTTC. As protein: CASSILAGDLGEQFF. Based on the CDR3 plus reference TRBV19 and TRBJ2-1, the full variable domain is DGGITQSPKYLFRKEGQNVTLSCEQNLNHDAMYWYRQDPGQGLRLIYYSQIVNDFQKGDIAEGYSVSREKKESFPLTVTSAQKNPTAFYLCASSILAGDLGEQFFGPGTRLTVL.

This chain uses TRBV5-1 with TRBJ2-1, with D uncertain. The CDR3 runs 12 residues. Deletions cut 0 bases from V and 7 bases from J, with 5 bases between. The germline gives CDR1 SGHRS, CDR2 YFSETQ. CDR3 sequence: CASSLAENEQFF. CDR3 coding DNA: TGCGCCAGCAGCTTGGCTGAGAATGAGCAGTTCTTC.

This clone was recorded once. At one of its ends the junction is not consistent with the germline gene, which may arise from a read error. This chain uses TRBV7-7 with TRBJ1-5; 10 positions agree with TRBD1. Germline V gene sequence: CDR1 SSHAT, CDR2 FNYEAQ (reference sequence). This CDR3 is built from 15 residues. In nucleotides, the CDR3 is TGTGCTAGCAGCTTAGTGGGACAGGGGACCCAGCCCCAGCATTTT. Protein: CASSLVGQGTQPQHF.

This chain links TRBV6-4 with TRBJ2-1; 12 bases are shared with TRBD2. Germline assignment: CDR1 MRHNA and CDR2 SNTAGT. Unmatched junction bases numbered 7, after V lost 6 bases and J lost 7 bases. The CDR3 runs to 15 residues. Here the CDR3 DNA reads TGTGCCAGCAGCCCACTAGCGGGAGGTGCGAATGAGCAGTTCTTC. Translation: CASSPLAGGANEQFF.

The V call is TRBV7-8, the J call TRBJ1-1; the D is unclear. This CDR3 contains 13 residues. The V gene's germline CDR1 is SGHVS and CDR2 FQNEAQ. Trimming stripped 5 bases from V and 2 bases from J, with 9 bases between. CDR3 sequence: CASSPGLNTEAFF. The CDR3 bases are TGTGCCAGCAGCCCAGGCCTCAACACTGAAGCTTTCTTT.

The V gene is TRBV3-1 (or the pseudogene TRBV3-2), the J gene TRBJ2-3; the D is unclear. V was clipped by 4 bases and J by 4 bases, with 15 bases between them. In germline, CDR1 is LGHDT, CDR2 YNNKEL (reference sequence). CDR3 size: 15 residues. CDR3 in amino acids: CASSPRVPGADTQYF. In DNA, the CDR3 is TGTGCCAGCAGCCCCCGGGTGCCCGGAGCAGATACGCAGTATTTT.

The J gene is TRBJ1-4, the V gene TRBV9; 8 positions agree with TRBD1. The junction had 4 bases not matched to a gene; V was cut back by 0 bases and J by 0 bases. The CDR3 spans 17 residues. Per germline, CDR1 SGDLS and CDR2 YYNGEE. The CDR3, as DNA: TGTGCCAGCAGCGTAGGCAGGGGGCCAGCAACTAATGAAAAACTGTTTTTT. Its protein is CASSVGRGPATNEKLFF.

The chain links TRBV5-6 to TRBJ2-7; weak D call: TRBD1 (5 bases). Deletions cut 0 bases from V and 1 base from J, with 14 bases between. Germline assignment: CDR1 SGHDT and CDR2 YYEEEE. CDR3 length: 16 amino acids. The CDR3 region is CASSLGLRVPSYEQYF. Written as DNA, the CDR3 is TGTGCCAGCAGCTTGGGACTCAGGGTACCTTCCTACGAGCAGTACTTC.

The chain has TRBV5-1 and TRBJ2-1, with 7 positions matching TRBD1. Per the germline V gene, CDR1 is SGHRS and CDR2 is YFSETQ. The CDR3 totals 20 residues. Trimming cost V 0 bases and J 7 bases; bases outside gene matches: 22. In DNA, the CDR3 is TGCGCCAGCAGCTTGGGTAGGGGGCAGGGCCTCCAGGCGAGGAAAAATGAGCAGTTCTTC. It yields the protein CASSLGRGQGLQARKNEQFF.

The V call is TRBV7-2, the J call TRBJ2-1; 7 bases are a match to TRBD2. CDR1 SGHTA and CDR2 FQGNSA come from the germline V gene. The CDR3 is 13 residues long. The ends lost 4 bases at V and 15 bases at J; junction bases unmatched: 12. This CDR3 reads CASSSPDTSEAFF. The CDR3, as DNA: TGTGCCAGCAGCTCACCCGATACTAGCGAGGCGTTCTTC.

The chain recombines TRBV13 with TRBJ1-1; 7 bases are a match to TRBD1. The germline CDR1 and CDR2 sequences are PRHDT and FYEKMQ (reference sequence). J was trimmed by 0 bases and V by 3 bases; bases with no gene match: 7. This CDR3 contains 16 residues. The CDR3 protein is CASSFETGILNTEAFF. The CDR3 bases are TGTGCCAGCAGCTTTGAGACAGGGATTTTGAACACTGAAGCTTTCTTT.

The chain recombines TRBV12-3 or TRBV12-4 with TRBJ1-2; the D gene is possibly TRBD1 (6 bases). V gave up 6 bases and J gave up 3 bases, with 11 bases separating them. CDR3 length: 13 residues. For the CDR3, the DNA is TGTGCCAGCAGCTGGGGGCGGGACTATGGCTACACCTTC. This encodes CASSWGRDYGYTF.

The chain has TRBV6-2 or TRBV6-3 and TRBJ2-7; no definite D call. The CDR3 consists of 16 residues. Trimming left V 6 bases short and J 5 bases short, with 23 bases between. The germline V gene has CDR1 MNHEY and CDR2 SVGEGT. This chain's CDR3 is CASSPTPSGFSNEQYF. The CDR3 DNA sequence: TGTGCCAGCAGCCCTACACCGTCGGGTTTTAGTAACGAGCAGTACTTC.

This clone was recorded a few times. The chain combines TRBV28 with TRBJ2-1; a possible D gene is TRBD2 (6 bases). The length of the CDR3 is 14 residues. Germline V CDR1 and CDR2: MDHEN, SYDVKM. The V end was cut by 5 bases, the J end by 6 bases, with 14 bases between. CDR3 protein: CASSKPGSRNEQFF. The CDR3 bases are TGTGCCAGCAGTAAACCCGGGAGTCGCAATGAGCAGTTCTTC. Based on the CDR3 plus reference TRBV28 and TRBJ2-1, the full variable domain is DVKVTQSSRYLVKRTGEKVFLECVQDMDHENMFWYRQDPGLGLRLIYFSYDVKMKEKGDIPEGYSVSREKKERFSLILESASTNQTSMYLCASSKPGSRNEQFFGPGTRLTVL.

This clone was detected once. The chain combines TRBV10-2 with TRBJ1-1; no clear D gene. V lost 3 bases, J lost 6 bases, and 14 bases lay in between. In germline, CDR1 is WSHSY, CDR2 SAAADI. The CDR3 has 14 amino acids. The CDR3 here is CASSDPGGDAEAFF. The CDR3 DNA follows: TGCGCCAGCAGTGACCCAGGCGGGGATGCTGAAGCTTTCTTT.

This clone was observed a few times. The gene calls are TRBV20-1 and TRBJ2-3; D gene uncertain. Trimming took 6 bases from V and 6 from J, leaving 10 bases between them. This CDR3 comprises 11 residues. Per germline, CDR1 DFQATT and CDR2 SNEGSKA (reference sequence). DNA for the CDR3: TGCAGTGCCCTGCATGCGGATACGCAGTATTTT. It codes for CSALHADTQYF.

DNA of the CDR3: TGTGCCAGCAGGACGACAGGGGGAGATGGCTACACCTTC. Protein product: CASRTTGGDGYTF. This sequence joins TRBV12-3 or TRBV12-4 and TRBJ1-2, with 9 bases identical to TRBD1. CDR3 length equals 13 residues. The V and J ends lost 6 bases and 6 bases, in that order; junction bases with no gene match: 5.

The chain joins TRBV14 to TRBJ1-2; 7 nucleotides agree with TRBD1. The CDR3 totals 15 residues. V was pared by 3 bases and J by 6 bases, with 10 bases of the junction left unmatched. CDR1 is SGHDN, CDR2 FVKESK, per germline. The CDR3 DNA sequence: TGTGCCAGCAGCCAGAACCGACAGGGAGTTAATGGCTACACCTTC. Protein sequence: CASSQNRQGVNGYTF. The variable domain in full, completed from reference TRBV14 and TRBJ1-2, reads EAGVTQFPSHSVIEKGQTVTLRCDPISGHDNLYWYRRVMGKEIKFLLHFVKESKQDESGMPNNRFLAERTGGTYSTLKVQPAELEDSGVYFCASSQNRQGVNGYTFGSGTRLTVV.